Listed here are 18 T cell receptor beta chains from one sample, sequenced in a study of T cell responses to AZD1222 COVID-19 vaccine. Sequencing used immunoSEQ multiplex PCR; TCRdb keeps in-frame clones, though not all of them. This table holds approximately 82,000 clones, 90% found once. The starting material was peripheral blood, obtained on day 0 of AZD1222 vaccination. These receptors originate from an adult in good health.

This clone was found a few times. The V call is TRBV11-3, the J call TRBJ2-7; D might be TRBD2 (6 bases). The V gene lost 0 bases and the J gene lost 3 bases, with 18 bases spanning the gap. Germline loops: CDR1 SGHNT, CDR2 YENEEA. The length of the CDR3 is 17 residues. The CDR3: CASSLDLGGVVFYEQYF. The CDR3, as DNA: TGTGCCAGCAGCTTAGATCTAGGCGGGGTAGTATTCTACGAGCAGTACTTC.

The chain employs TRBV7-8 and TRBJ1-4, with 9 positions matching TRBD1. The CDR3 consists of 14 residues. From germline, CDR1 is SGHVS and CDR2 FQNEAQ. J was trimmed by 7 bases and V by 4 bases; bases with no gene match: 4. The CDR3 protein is CASSSGTGFEKLFF. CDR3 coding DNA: TGTGCCAGCAGCTCCGGGACAGGGTTTGAAAAACTGTTTTTT.

In DNA, the CDR3 is TGTGCCAGCAGTGAGGACGGCGGGGGTTACAATGAGCAGTTCTTC. Translated, it gives CASSEDGGGYNEQFF. The chain has TRBV2 and TRBJ2-1, with TRBD2 identical over 7 bases. From germline, CDR1 is SNHLY and CDR2 FYNNEI. The V segment lost 3 bases and the J segment 4 bases; nucleotides outside the gene matches: 6. The CDR3 loop spans 15 amino acids.

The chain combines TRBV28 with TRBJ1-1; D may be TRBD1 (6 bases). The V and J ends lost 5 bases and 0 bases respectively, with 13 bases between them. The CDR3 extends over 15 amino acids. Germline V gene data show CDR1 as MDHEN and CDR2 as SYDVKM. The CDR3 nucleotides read TGTGCCAGCAGTGACCGGGACACTTTGAACACTGAAGCTTTCTTT. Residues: CASSDRDTLNTEAFF.

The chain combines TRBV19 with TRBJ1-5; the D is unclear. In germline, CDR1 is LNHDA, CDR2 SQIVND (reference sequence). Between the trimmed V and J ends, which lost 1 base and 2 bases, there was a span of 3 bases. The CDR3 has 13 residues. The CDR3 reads CASSIARNQPQHF. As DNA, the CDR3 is TGTGCCAGTAGTATAGCGCGCAATCAGCCCCAGCATTTT.

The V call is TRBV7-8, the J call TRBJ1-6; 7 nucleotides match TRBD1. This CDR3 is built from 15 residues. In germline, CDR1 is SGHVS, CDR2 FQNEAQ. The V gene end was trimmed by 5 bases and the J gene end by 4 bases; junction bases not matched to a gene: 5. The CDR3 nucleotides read TGTGCCAGCAGCGGCTACAGGGGATATAATTCACCCCTCCACTTT. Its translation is CASSGYRGYNSPLHF.

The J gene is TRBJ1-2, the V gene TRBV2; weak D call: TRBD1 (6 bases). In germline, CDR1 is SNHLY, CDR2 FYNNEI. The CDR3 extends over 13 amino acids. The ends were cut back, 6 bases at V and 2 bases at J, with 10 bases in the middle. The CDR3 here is CASRDTGNYGYTF. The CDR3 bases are TGTGCCAGCAGGGACACAGGGAACTATGGCTACACCTTC.

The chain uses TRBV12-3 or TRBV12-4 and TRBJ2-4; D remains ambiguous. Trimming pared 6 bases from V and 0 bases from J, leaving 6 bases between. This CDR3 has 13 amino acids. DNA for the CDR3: TGTGCCAGCAGGCGGCTAGCCAAAAACATTCAGTACTTC. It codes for CASRRLAKNIQYF.

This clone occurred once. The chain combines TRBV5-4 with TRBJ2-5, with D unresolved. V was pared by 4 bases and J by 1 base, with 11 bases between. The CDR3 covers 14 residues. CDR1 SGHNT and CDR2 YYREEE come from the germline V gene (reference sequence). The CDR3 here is CASSLQMTQETQYF. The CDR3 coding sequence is TGTGCCAGCAGCCTACAGATGACCCAAGAGACCCAGTACTTC.

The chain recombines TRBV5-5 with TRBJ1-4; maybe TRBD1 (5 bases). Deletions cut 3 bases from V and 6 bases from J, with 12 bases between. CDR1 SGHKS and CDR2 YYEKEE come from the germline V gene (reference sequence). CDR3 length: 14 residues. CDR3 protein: CASSSGTGYEKLFF. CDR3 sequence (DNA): TGTGCCAGCAGCTCCGGGACCGGGTATGAAAAACTGTTTTTT.

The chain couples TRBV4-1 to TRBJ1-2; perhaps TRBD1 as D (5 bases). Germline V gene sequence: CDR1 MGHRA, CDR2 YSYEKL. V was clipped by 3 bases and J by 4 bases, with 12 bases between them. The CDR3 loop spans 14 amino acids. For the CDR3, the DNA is TGCGCCAGCAGCCAGAGTCAGGGTGGCTATGGCTACACCTTC. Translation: CASSQSQGGYGYTF.

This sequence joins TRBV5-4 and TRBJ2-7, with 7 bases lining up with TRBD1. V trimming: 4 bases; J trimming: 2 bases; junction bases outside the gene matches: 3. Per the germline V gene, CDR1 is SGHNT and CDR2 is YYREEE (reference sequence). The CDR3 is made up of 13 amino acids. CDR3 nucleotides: TGTGCCAGCAGCCGGACAGGCCCCTACGAGCAGTACTTC. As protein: CASSRTGPYEQYF.

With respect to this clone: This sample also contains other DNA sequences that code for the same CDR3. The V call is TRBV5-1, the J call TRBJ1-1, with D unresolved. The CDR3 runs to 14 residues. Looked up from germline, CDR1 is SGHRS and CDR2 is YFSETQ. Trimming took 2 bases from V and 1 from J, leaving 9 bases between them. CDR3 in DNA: TGCGCCAGCAGCTTACCAGGACCGAACACTGAAGCTTTCTTT. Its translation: CASSLPGPNTEAFF.

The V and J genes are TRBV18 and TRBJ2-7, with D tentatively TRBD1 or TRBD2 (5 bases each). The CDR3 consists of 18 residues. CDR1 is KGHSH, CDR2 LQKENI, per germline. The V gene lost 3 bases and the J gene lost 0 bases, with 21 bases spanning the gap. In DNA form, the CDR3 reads TGTGCCAGCTCACCCTACACACTCCGGGACCCACTCTCCTACGAGCAGTACTTC. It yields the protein CASSPYTLRDPLSYEQYF.

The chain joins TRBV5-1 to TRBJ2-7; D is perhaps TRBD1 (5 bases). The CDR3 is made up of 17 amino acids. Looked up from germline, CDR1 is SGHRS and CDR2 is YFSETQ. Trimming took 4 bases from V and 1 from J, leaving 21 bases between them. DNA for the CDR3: TGCGCCAGCAGCCTGAGTCGAGCGCCTTCAGGGTCCTACGAGCAGTACTTC. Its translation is CASSLSRAPSGSYEQYF.

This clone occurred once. In DNA, the CDR3 is TGTGCCATCAGTGAGGGTACAGTTTTATCGACCTTC. Encoded protein: CAISEGTVLSTF. The chain is built from TRBV10-3 and TRBJ1-2; D is ambiguous. The CDR3 has 12 amino acids. The germline gives CDR1 ENHRY, CDR2 SYGVKD. V lost 2 bases and J 14 bases, leaving 15 bases between the germline ends.

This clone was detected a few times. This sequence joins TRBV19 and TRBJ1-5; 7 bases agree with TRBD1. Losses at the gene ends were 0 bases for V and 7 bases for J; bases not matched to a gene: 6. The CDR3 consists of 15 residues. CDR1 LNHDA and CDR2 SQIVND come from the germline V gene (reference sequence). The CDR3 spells CASSIEQGWRQPQHF. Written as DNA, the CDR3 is TGTGCCAGTAGTATAGAACAGGGGTGGAGGCAGCCCCAGCATTTT.

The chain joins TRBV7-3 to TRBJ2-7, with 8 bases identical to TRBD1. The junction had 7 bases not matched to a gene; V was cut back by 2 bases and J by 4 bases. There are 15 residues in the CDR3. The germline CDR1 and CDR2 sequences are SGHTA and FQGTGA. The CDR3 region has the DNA TGTGCCAGCAGCTTAGGGCCAGGGGGCGTTTACGAGCAGTACTTC. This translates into CASSLGPGGVYEQYF.